This TCR beta chain was found in a study of shared clonotypes between healthy human individuals. General observations from the study: Of the naive CD4 clonotypes, roughly 5% were shared across a handful of donors. Sampling covered blood only; tissue repertoires likely differ.

Produced via immunoSEQ multiplex PCR; TCRdb's table is partial and in-frame only. The sample has approximately 590,000 clones, roughly 95% seen once. This clone is a singleton in its sample. Its antigen is unknown. Distinct nucleotide sequences in the sample also encode this CDR3. CD8 cells regarded as naive lacked CD45RO, were positively chosen for CCR7, and omitted terminally differentiated effector memory CD45RA+ cells. This CDR3 is 15 amino acids long. The V segment lost 3 bases and the J segment 3 bases; nucleotides outside the gene matches: 1. CDR1 is MGHRA, CDR2 YSYEKL, per germline. The chain couples TRBV4-1 to TRBJ2-7, with TRBD2 matching over 14 bases. The origin of this receptor is a woman aged 25 to 39 in good health. Sequencing input: naive CD8+ T cells sorted from blood. CDR3 sequence: CASSQGLAGVYEQYF. CDR3 coding DNA: TGCGCCAGCAGCCAGGGACTAGCGGGGGTCTACGAGCAGTACTTC.